This T cell receptor (beta chain) was identified during a study of T cells in women clearing cervical HPV infection. Study summary: Cases: HPV16-related CIN3 or worse on histology, a couple of invasive cancers. Control women cleared a single incident HPV16 infection within 12 months.

Study findings and constraints: Cases carried less TRBV6-7 than controls: approximately 0.1% versus 0.16%.

Note on this clone: Its target is unknown. The read terminates 3 residues before the CDR3 end, so the remaining end is supplied by the germline J gene.

Looked up from germline, CDR1 is KGHSH and CDR2 is LQKENI. CDR3 length equals 17 residues. Sequencing was performed with immunoSEQ multiplex PCR; in TCRdb, only in-frame clones are kept and a portion is missing. The ten most abundant clones cover approximately 3% of a sample with some 30,000 clones. Each participant carried one incident cervical HPV16 infection only. The J gene is TRBJ1-2, the V gene TRBV18, with 10 bases matching TRBD1. The sequence was collected from a woman between 18 and 70 years old with a cervical HPV16 infection that either progressed to CIN3+ or cleared (not recorded which). The specimen sequenced was blood buffy coat. CDR3 region: CASSPGTGAASYNEYTF. The DNA read from the CDR3 is TGTGCCAGCTCACCCGGGACAGGGGCCGCCTCCTACAATGAA. The full variable domain, completed using reference TRBV18 and TRBJ1-2, is NAGVMQNPRHLVRRRGQEARLRCSPMKGHSHVYWYRQLPEEGLKFMVYLQKENIIDESGMPKERFSAEFPKEGPSILRIQQVVRGDSAAYFCASSPGTGAASYNEYTFGSGTRLTVV.